The next 17 T cell receptor beta chains were all read from a single sample in a study of blood T cell repertoires in COVID-19. Data came from immunoSEQ multiplex PCR; TCRdb stores just in-frame clones and leaves some out. The sample has 350,000 or so clones; about 89% are singletons. Sequencing was carried out using peripheral blood. Source of these receptors: a woman aged 25 to 39 with COVID-19, enrolled during active disease.

Comment on this clone: At the DNA level, this CDR3 is encoded by other sequences in the same sample as well. The chain employs TRBV6-5 and TRBJ1-3, with 7 bases aligning to TRBD1. The trim removed 5 bases at V and 2 bases at J, leaving 3 bases unmatched. The CDR3 runs to 14 residues. Per germline, CDR1 MNHEY and CDR2 SVGAGI. CDR3: CASSPDRAGNTIYF. CDR3 nucleotide sequence: TGTGCCAGCAGTCCCGACAGGGCTGGAAACACCATATATTTT.

This chain joins TRBV28 and TRBJ2-7; 9 bases match TRBD1. The V and J ends lost 6 bases and 6 bases, in that order; junction bases with no gene match: 6. This CDR3 comprises 13 residues. The V gene's germline CDR1 is MDHEN and CDR2 SYDVKM. The CDR3, as DNA: TGTGCCAGCAGGGACAGGGGACGTTTCGAGCAGTACTTC. As protein: CASRDRGRFEQYF.

The J gene is TRBJ1-1, the V gene TRBV10-3; D gene uncertain. CDR3 length: 13 residues. Deletions cut 1 base from V and 1 base from J, with 4 bases between. Germline CDR1 reads ENHRY; CDR2 reads SYGVKD. The CDR3 reads CAISEYGNTEAFF. The CDR3, as DNA: TGTGCCATCAGTGAGTACGGGAACACTGAAGCTTTCTTT.

The genes are TRBV2 and TRBJ1-5, with D unresolved. Germline V gene data show CDR1 as SNHLY and CDR2 as FYNNEI. Trimming stripped 6 bases from V and 7 bases from J, with 13 bases between. The CDR3 is 13 residues long. CDR3 nucleotides: TGTGCCAGCAGAGACTCGCCGGGGCAGCCCCAGCATTTT. Its protein is CASRDSPGQPQHF.

This clone was found many times. The V call is TRBV28, the J call TRBJ2-7; the D gene is possibly TRBD1 (5 bases). V shed 5 bases and J shed 3 bases, with 17 bases lying between them. Germline V gives CDR1 MDHEN, CDR2 SYDVKM. This CDR3 spans 15 amino acids. The CDR3 bases are TGTGCCAGCAGTACCTTACTAAAAGGACACTACGAGCAGTACTTC. Its protein product is CASSTLLKGHYEQYF.

V usage is TRBV19 and J usage is TRBJ2-5; 9 positions agree with TRBD2. The V gene end was trimmed by 3 bases and the J gene end by 5 bases; junction bases not matched to a gene: 16. The CDR3 contains 18 residues. Germline values: CDR1 LNHDA, CDR2 SQIVND (reference sequence). CDR3 sequence (DNA): TGTGCCAGTAGTATGTTTGGCGGGAGGGCCCCTGATGTGGAGACCCAGTACTTC. Its translation: CASSMFGGRAPDVETQYF.

This chain uses TRBV4-1 with TRBJ2-1, with D maybe TRBD1 (5 bases). The CDR3 runs to 14 residues. V lost 0 bases, J lost 8 bases, and 11 bases lay in between. Per the germline V gene, CDR1 is MGHRA and CDR2 is YSYEKL. The CDR3 region is CASSQEGFRDEQFF. The CDR3 DNA sequence: TGCGCCAGCAGCCAAGAGGGGTTCAGGGATGAGCAGTTCTTC.

The gene calls are TRBV7-2 and TRBJ1-1, with TRBD1 matching over 7 bases. CDR3 size: 15 residues. Germline lookup yields CDR1 SGHTA and CDR2 FQGNSA. The ends lost 5 bases at V and 1 base at J; junction bases unmatched: 7. The CDR3 here is CASSTWTGQNTEAFF. CDR3 nucleotides: TGTGCCAGCAGCACTTGGACAGGCCAGAACACTGAAGCTTTCTTT.

This chain connects TRBV11-2 to TRBJ2-7; a possible D gene is TRBD2 (5 bases). This CDR3 contains 14 residues. The germline V and J ends were trimmed by 2 bases and 7 bases, with 15 bases remaining between them. Per the germline V gene, CDR1 is SGHAT and CDR2 is FQNNGV. CDR3 coding DNA: TGTGCCAGCAGCTTACTTCACACATCGGGGGAGCAGTACTTC. Protein: CASSLLHTSGEQYF.

This sequence joins TRBV14 and TRBJ1-1; TRBD1 agrees at 7 bases. The V gene end was trimmed by 4 bases and the J gene end by 12 bases; junction bases not matched to a gene: 14. Germline V gives CDR1 SGHDN, CDR2 FVKESK. The CDR3 is made up of 14 amino acids. CDR3: CASSPFRDRGTTFF. CDR3 coding DNA: TGTGCCAGCAGCCCTTTTAGGGACAGAGGAACGACTTTCTTT.

About this clone: The junction differs from germline at one of its ends, possibly a read error. The chain's CDR3 is CASSSPGGRGLRGAVF. The CDR3 nucleotides read TGTGCCAGTAGCTCTCCAGGGGGGAGAGGTTTACGGGGAGCTGTTTTT. The chain employs TRBV19 and TRBJ2-2, with D maybe TRBD1 (7 bases). The germline gives CDR1 LNHDA, CDR2 SQIVND (reference sequence). The CDR3 loop spans 16 amino acids.

Concerning this clone itself: This sample includes further DNA sequences coding for the same CDR3. The genes are TRBV7-2 and TRBJ2-7; D may be TRBD2 (6 bases). With 3 bases removed from V and 1 base from J, the gap between germline ends came to 10 bases. The length of the CDR3 is 14 residues. Germline V gene sequence: CDR1 SGHTA, CDR2 FQGNSA. CDR3 coding DNA: TGTGCCAGCAGCTTCGGACGGGGGTCCTACGAGCAGTACTTC. It encodes CASSFGRGSYEQYF.

This chain links TRBV24-1 with TRBJ2-6; 9 bases align to TRBD1. From germline, CDR1 is KGHDR and CDR2 SFDVKD. The J segment lost 4 bases and the V segment lost 4 bases, leaving 10 bases of the junction unmatched. The length of the CDR3 is 18 residues. This chain's CDR3 is CATSDPSGTGPGANVLTF. Here the CDR3 DNA reads TGTGCCACCAGTGACCCCTCCGGGACAGGGCCCGGGGCCAACGTCCTGACTTTC.

The DNA of the CDR3 is TGCAGCGTCTTCGGGCAGGGGAGCTCCTACGAGCAGTACTTC. Protein product: CSVFGQGSSYEQYF. The chain combines TRBV29-1 with TRBJ2-7; weak D call: TRBD1 (6 bases). The CDR3 is 14 residues long. The germline CDR1 and CDR2 sequences are SQVTM and ANQGSEA. V lost 6 bases to trimming and J lost 0 bases, with 15 bases between them.

This chain connects TRBV9 to TRBJ2-1; weak D call: TRBD1 (6 bases). V was cut by 2 bases and J by 8 bases, with 11 bases left in between. From germline, CDR1 is SGDLS and CDR2 YYNGEE. The CDR3 is made up of 13 amino acids. The CDR3 DNA sequence: TGTGCCAGCAGCGTTGGGACAATTCATGAGCAGTTCTTC. This translates into CASSVGTIHEQFF.

The rearrangement uses TRBV9 and TRBJ2-5, with TRBD2 as a possible D gene (5 bases). Trimming pared 0 bases from V and 1 base from J, leaving 7 bases between. Germline CDR1 and CDR2: SGDLS and YYNGEE. This CDR3 is built from 14 residues. The CDR3 loop is CASSVGGLQETQYF. The CDR3, as DNA: TGTGCCAGCAGCGTAGGCGGGCTCCAAGAGACCCAGTACTTC.

The sample holds one count of this clone. The rearrangement uses TRBV7-2 and TRBJ2-5; possible D gene TRBD2, 5 bases. V lost 4 bases to trimming and J lost 7 bases, with 19 bases between them. The CDR3 runs 15 residues. Germline assignment: CDR1 SGHTA and CDR2 FQGNSA. CDR3 bases: TGTGCCAGCAGCTCCGATTCGGGAAAAGTGGGGACCCAGTACTTC. Translated: CASSSDSGKVGTQYF.